This TCR beta chain appears in the sequencing data of a study of blood T cell repertoires in COVID-19. Comment on this clone: Other DNA sequences from this sample encode an identical CDR3 as well.

Data came from immunoSEQ multiplex PCR; TCRdb stores just in-frame clones and leaves some out. This table has some 110,000 clones, around 90% appearing once. Sequencing was performed on peripheral blood. The TCR originated in a human donor in a cohort sampled during active COVID-19.

The CDR3 reads CASSLTGGYGYTF. For the CDR3, the DNA is TGTGCCAGCAGCCTGACAGGGGGCTATGGCTACACCTTC. The chain employs TRBV6-5 and TRBJ1-2, with 9 bases identical to TRBD1. This CDR3 spans 13 amino acids. V gave up 6 bases and J gave up 4 bases; unmatched junction bases: 3. CDR1 is MNHEY, CDR2 SVGAGI, per germline.